The 9 T cell receptor beta chains listed next were all sequenced from one sample in a study of CD8+CD57+ T cells in acquired aplastic anemia. Those patients picked for sequencing had displayed CD8+CD57+ cell expansion on flow cytometry. Genomic DNA acted as the template from which TCR beta VDJ combination and CDR3 sequence profiling were carried out. TCRdb re-called the reads through MiXCR, storing one row per CDR3 protein. The sample holds a few hundred thousand distinct CDR3 sequences, around 30% seen once. Material: sorted CD4+, CD8+, or CD8+CD57+ T cells (not recorded which) from PBMCs. These receptors all come from a human donor with aplastic anemia.

This clonotype was observed at least ten times. The rearrangement uses TRBV19 and TRBJ1-1; D is unresolved. V dropped 1 base and J dropped 6 bases, with 15 bases sitting between them. The CDR3 consists of 15 residues. From germline, CDR1 is LNHDA and CDR2 SQIVND (reference sequence). The CDR3, as DNA: TGTGCCAGTAGTATAGGGTCAGCTACTGGGGCTGAAGCTTTCTTT. Amino acids: CASSIGSATGAEAFF.

In its sample, this clonotype was seen many times. The rearrangement links TRBV7-3 to TRBJ2-5, with a possible D match to TRBD2 (5 bases). Trimming removed 3 bases from V and 2 bases from J, with 7 bases in between. The CDR3 totals 13 residues. Germline CDR1 reads SGHTA; CDR2 reads FQGTGA. The CDR3 reads CASSFREQETQYF. For the CDR3, the DNA is TGTGCCAGCAGCTTTCGGGAACAAGAGACCCAGTACTTC. Supplemented by reference TRBV7-3 and TRBJ2-5, the full variable domain reads GAGVSQTPSNKVTEKGKYVELRCDPISGHTALYWYRQSLGQGPEFLIYFQGTGAADDSGLPNDRFFAVRPEGSVSTLKIQRTERGDSAVYLCASSFREQETQYFGPGTRLLVL.

This clonotype was seen many times. This chain uses TRBV2 with TRBJ2-5; D is ambiguous. This CDR3 comprises 11 residues. V lost 6 bases and J lost 5, with 7 bases in between. Per germline, CDR1 SNHLY and CDR2 FYNNEI. The CDR3, as DNA: TGTGCCAGCAGCGCTCTCGAGACCCAGTACTTC. As protein: CASSALETQYF.

This clonotype came up a few times. The J gene is TRBJ1-5, the V gene TRBV6-1; no firm D call. Germline V gene data show CDR1 as MNHNS and CDR2 as SASEGT. The CDR3 is 15 amino acids. V was clipped by 8 bases and J by 0 bases, with 14 bases between them. DNA for the CDR3: TGTGCCAGCTCTAAGGCAGACTATAGCAATCAGCCCCAGCATTTT. Its protein is CASSKADYSNQPQHF.

CDR3 residues: CASSVGPGLGQESYEQYF. Written as DNA, the CDR3 is TGTGCCAGCAGCGTAGGTCCGGGTCTGGGACAGGAATCCTACGAGCAGTACTTC. The chain joins TRBV9 to TRBJ2-7, with 8 bases identical to TRBD1. V shed 0 bases, J shed 1 base, and the junction held 12 bases outside the gene matches. This CDR3 contains 18 residues. Germline loops: CDR1 SGDLS, CDR2 YYNGEE.

This clonotype was picked up many times. The chain combines TRBV7-3 with TRBJ2-7; D gene uncertain. The CDR3 is 14 residues long. V lost 10 bases to trimming and J lost 0 bases, with 16 bases between them. Germline loops: CDR1 SGHTA, CDR2 FQGTGA. For the CDR3, the DNA is TGTGCCATGCCGACACACCCCAGCTCCTACGAGCAGTACTTC. Translated: CAMPTHPSSYEQYF.

This clonotype was seen a handful of times. The chain couples TRBV10-3 to TRBJ1-2; 7 bases agree with TRBD1. The CDR3 extends over 15 amino acids. V shed 10 bases and J 8 bases; nucleotides not matched to a gene: 19. Germline V gene lookup returns CDR1 ENHRY and CDR2 SYGVKD. In nucleotides, the CDR3 is TGTGCCAGCAGGGGGGATGTGGCTACCGGGAAGGGCTACACCTTC. Encoded protein: CASRGDVATGKGYTF.

This clonotype has a handful of counts. A much larger clone differs from this one at a single base, so this may be a read error. The rearrangement links TRBV2 to TRBJ2-7, with unresolved D. In germline, CDR1 is SNHLY, CDR2 FYNNEI. CDR3 size: 12 residues. This CDR3 reads CACSGSNYEQYF. The CDR3 DNA is TGTGCCTGCAGTGGTTCAAACTACGAGCAGTACTTC. Complete variable domain (other parts from reference TRBV2 and TRBJ2-7): EPEVTQTPSHQVTQMGQEVILRCVPISNHLYFYWYRQILGQKVEFLVSFYNNEISEKSEIFDDQFSVERPDGSNFTLKIRSTKLEDSAMYFCACSGSNYEQYFGPGTRLTVT.

The chain employs TRBV20-1 and TRBJ2-1; no clear D gene. The CDR3 is made up of 12 amino acids. Trimming took off 6 bases at V and 9 bases at J, with 15 bases between the two ends. Germline loops: CDR1 DFQATT, CDR2 SNEGSKA (reference sequence). The CDR3 spells CSARRRSAEQFF. For the CDR3, the DNA is TGCAGTGCCAGGCGGCGGAGCGCTGAGCAGTTCTTC.